This T cell receptor (beta chain) was captured by sequencing in a study of PD-L1 blockade in urothelial cancer. Trimming took 5 bases from V and 6 from J; bases not matched to a gene: 6. Germline values: CDR1 PRHDT, CDR2 FYEKMQ (reference sequence). The CDR3 length is 13 residues. TCRdb's table, derived via immunoSEQ multiplex PCR, lists solely in-frame clones and lacks some. The sample yields some 100,000 clones, about 90% seen once. Sequencing was performed on PBMCs, taken around atezolizumab (anti-PD-L1) treatment. The TCR sequence derives from a woman over 75 with urothelial cancer. J is TRBJ2-7 and V is TRBV13; 8 bases are a match to TRBD1. CDR3 in DNA: TGTGCCAGCAGCATCGGACAGGGTCCCGAGCAGTACTTC. It yields the protein CASSIGQGPEQYF.